This T cell receptor beta chain came from a study of T cells in localized non-small cell lung cancer. Germline CDR1 is SGHDN and CDR2 is FVKESK. The CDR3 is made up of 13 amino acids. Trimming removed 6 bases from V and 2 bases from J; junction bases left unmatched: 1. Here immunoSEQ multiplex PCR was the method, and the copy in TCRdb shows in-frame clones only, minus some. The table records 40,000 or so clones, more than 65% of them present only once. This sequence originates from a male donor older than 55 with stage III squamous cell lung carcinoma. The sample consisted of peripheral blood, taken before any cancer treatment. This chain connects TRBV14 to TRBJ2-5, with 9 bases matching TRBD1. In DNA, the CDR3 is TGTGCCAGCAGTGGGACAGGGCAAGAGACCCAGTACTTC. This translates into CASSGTGQETQYF.